This T cell receptor beta chain stems from a study of CD8+CD57+ T cells in acquired aplastic anemia (dated by TCRdb to between 2017 and 2018). At the level of the whole study: On average, sorted CD4+ and CD8+ cells yielded approximately 3 ug of extracted DNA, with a range of 0.2 to 27.4 ug. CD8+CD57+ expansion was defined as frequency above the mean frequency observed in healthy subjects.

Only one count was recorded for this clonotype. Its antigen target is currently unknown. Base qualities are not recorded, but no much larger clone differs from it by a single base. A single read is weak support. On the study overall, not on this receptor specifically: Although 25 to 30 CD8+ CDR3 sequences were shared by patients and controls, these sequences appeared highly expressed in patients and within the immunodominant clones of patients. Between patients and healthy controls, no significant difference in CD8+ Simpson's diversity was found (P=0.060).

The patients picked for sequencing were ones in whom flow cytometry had shown an expansion of CD8+CD57+ cells. All patients had severe acquired aplastic anemia diagnosed by International Study of Aplastic Anemia and Agranulocytosis and Camitta criteria. At the time blood was sampled, none of the patients had received any therapy. The study deep-sequenced TCR repertoires of sorted CD4+ and CD8+ blood T cells from severe aplastic anemia patients and healthy subjects. In the USA, patient enrollment took place under clinicaltrials.gov protocols 00001620, 01623167, 00001397, 00071045, 00081523 and 00961064. Ficoll-Paque density gradient centrifugation was used to isolate peripheral blood mononuclear cells. Before DNA extraction, CD4+ and CD8+ T cells were sorted with FACS or magnetic beads. Profiling of TCR beta VDJ combinations and CDR3 sequences used genomic DNA as the template. An Illumina HiSeq 2000 was used for TCR repertoire sequencing. Processing in the source paper ran as follows. Repertoires were assessed using TRBV/TRBJ rearrangement plots, CDR3 size and DJ length profiles, and Simpson's diversity index. The most abundant DNA sequence in the deep sequencing data was taken as the immunodominant clone. CDR3 amino acid sequences were screened for sharing across subjects and were compared with published repertoires and the VDJdb database. TCRdb redid the processing of the public reads, applying fastp at Q25 and MiXCR, and retained in-frame beta chains. Every entry covers one CDR3 protein and lists the most common genes and DNA from its rows. These V and J calls derive from TCRdb rather than the authors' analysis. This sample has 150,000 to 200,000 distinct CDR3 sequences in its table, and around 48% of those were observed once. The ten top clones hold under 1.2% of the sample.

The sequence came from a human donor with aplastic anemia. The sequenced sample was sorted CD4+, CD8+, or CD8+CD57+ T cells (not recorded which) from PBMCs.

The CDR3 amino acid sequence is: CSAGAGGSSGANVLTF. The DNA sequence follows: TGCAGTGCTGGGGCGGGGGGGAGCTCTGGGGCCAACGTCCTGACTTTC. Recombination connected TRBV20-1 to TRBJ2-6; TRBD2 agrees with 9 junctional bases. The CDR3 runs 16 amino acids, cysteine and phenylalanine included. Only the CDR3 DNA stays, 48 bases, in frame from base 1. Sequences DFQATT (CDR1) and SNEGSKA (CDR2) are obtained from the germline V gene (reference sequence). Germline trimming: 5 bases from V, 0 bases from J; junction bases outside gene matches: 5.